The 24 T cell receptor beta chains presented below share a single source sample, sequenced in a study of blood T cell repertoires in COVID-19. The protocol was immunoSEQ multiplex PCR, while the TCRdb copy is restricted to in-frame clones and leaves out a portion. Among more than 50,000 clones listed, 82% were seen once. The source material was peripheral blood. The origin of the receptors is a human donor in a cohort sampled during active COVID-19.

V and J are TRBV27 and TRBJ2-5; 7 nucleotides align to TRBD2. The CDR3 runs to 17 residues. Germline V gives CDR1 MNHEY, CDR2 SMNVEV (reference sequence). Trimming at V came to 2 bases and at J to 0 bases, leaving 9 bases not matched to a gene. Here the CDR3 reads CASSLKFGGTYQETQYF. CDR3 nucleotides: TGTGCCAGCAGTTTAAAGTTCGGGGGGACTTACCAAGAGACCCAGTACTTC.

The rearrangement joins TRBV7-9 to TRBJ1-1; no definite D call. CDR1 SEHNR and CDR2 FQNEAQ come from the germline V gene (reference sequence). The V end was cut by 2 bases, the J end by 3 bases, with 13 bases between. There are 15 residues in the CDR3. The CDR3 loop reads CASSLSSRRDTEAFF. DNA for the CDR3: TGTGCCAGCAGCTTAAGTTCAAGGCGGGACACTGAAGCTTTCTTT.

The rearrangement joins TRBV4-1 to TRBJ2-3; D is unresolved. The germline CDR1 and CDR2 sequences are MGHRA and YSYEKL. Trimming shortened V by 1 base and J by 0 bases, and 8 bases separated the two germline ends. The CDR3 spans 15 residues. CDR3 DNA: TGCGCCAGCAGCCAAGTAGTTGGTAGCACAGATACGCAGTATTTT. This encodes CASSQVVGSTDTQYF.

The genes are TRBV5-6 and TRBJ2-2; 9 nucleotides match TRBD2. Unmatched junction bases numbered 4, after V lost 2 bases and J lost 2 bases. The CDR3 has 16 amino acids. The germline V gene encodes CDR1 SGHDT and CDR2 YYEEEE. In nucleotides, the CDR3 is TGTGCCAGCAGCTTCGGGACTAGCATAAACACCGGGGAGCTGTTTTTT. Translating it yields CASSFGTSINTGELFF.

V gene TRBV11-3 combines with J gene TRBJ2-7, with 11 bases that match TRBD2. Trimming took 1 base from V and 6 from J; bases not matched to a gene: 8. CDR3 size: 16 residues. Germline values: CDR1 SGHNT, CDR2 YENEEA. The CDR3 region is CASSLGRLAGGPEQYV. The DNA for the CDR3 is TGTGCCAGCAGCTTAGGTCGGCTAGCGGGGGGTCCCGAGCAGTACGTC.

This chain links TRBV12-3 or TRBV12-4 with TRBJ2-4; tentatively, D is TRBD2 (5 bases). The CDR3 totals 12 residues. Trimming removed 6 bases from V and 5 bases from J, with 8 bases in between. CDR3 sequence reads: CASSGIQNIQYF. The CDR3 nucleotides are TGTGCCAGCAGCGGGATTCAAAACATTCAGTACTTC.

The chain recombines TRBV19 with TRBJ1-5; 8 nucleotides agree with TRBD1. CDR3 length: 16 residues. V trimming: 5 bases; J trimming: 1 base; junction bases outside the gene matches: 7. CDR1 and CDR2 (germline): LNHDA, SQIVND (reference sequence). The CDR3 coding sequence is TGTGCCAGTAGTCCCACCTCAGGGGGCAGCAATCAGCCCCAGCATTTT. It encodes CASSPTSGGSNQPQHF.

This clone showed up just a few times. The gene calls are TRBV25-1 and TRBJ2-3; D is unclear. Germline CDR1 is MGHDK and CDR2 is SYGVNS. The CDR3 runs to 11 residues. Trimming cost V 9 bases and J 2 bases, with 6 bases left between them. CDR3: CARLVTDTQYF. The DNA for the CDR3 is TGTGCCAGGTTAGTCACAGATACGCAGTATTTT.

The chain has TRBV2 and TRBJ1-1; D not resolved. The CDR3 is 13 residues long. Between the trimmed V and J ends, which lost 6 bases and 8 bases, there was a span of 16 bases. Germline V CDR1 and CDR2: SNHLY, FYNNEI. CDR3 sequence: CASRQNDLGEAFF. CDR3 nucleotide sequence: TGTGCCAGCAGGCAAAATGATCTAGGAGAAGCTTTCTTT.

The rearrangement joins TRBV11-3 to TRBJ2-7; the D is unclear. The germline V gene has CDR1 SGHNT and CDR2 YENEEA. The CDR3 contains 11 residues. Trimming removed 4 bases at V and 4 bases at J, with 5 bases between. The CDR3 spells CASSSGYEQYF. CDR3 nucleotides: TGTGCCAGCAGCTCCGGGTACGAGCAGTACTTC.

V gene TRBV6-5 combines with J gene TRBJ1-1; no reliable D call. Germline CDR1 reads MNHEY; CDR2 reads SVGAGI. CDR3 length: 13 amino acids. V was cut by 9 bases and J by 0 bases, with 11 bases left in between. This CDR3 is CASYGVLNTEAFF. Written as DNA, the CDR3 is TGTGCCAGTTACGGGGTACTGAACACTGAAGCTTTCTTT.

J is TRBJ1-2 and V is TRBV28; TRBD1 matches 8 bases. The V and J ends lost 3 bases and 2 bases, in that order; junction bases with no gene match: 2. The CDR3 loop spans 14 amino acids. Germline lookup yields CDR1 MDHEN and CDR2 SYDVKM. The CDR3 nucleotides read TGTGCCAGCAGTTTCCCAGGGGGCAACTATGGCTACACCTTC. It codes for CASSFPGGNYGYTF.

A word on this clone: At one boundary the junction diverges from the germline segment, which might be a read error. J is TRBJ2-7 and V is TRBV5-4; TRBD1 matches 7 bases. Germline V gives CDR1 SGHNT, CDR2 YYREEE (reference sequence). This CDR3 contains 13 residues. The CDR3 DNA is TGTGCCAGCAGCTCCCCCGGGACAGCCGAGAAGTACTTC. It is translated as CASSSPGTAEKYF.

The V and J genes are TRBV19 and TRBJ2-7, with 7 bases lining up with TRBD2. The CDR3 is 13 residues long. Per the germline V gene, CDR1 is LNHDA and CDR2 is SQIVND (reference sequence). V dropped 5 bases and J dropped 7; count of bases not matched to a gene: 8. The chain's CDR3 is CASSPSPGGEQYF. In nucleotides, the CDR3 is TGTGCCAGTAGTCCTTCCCCCGGGGGGGAGCAGTACTTC.

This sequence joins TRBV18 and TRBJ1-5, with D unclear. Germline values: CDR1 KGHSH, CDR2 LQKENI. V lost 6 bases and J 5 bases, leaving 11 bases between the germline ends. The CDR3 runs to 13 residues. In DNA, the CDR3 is TGTGCCAGCTCGCGGACCGGGGATCAGCCCCAGCATTTT. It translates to CASSRTGDQPQHF.

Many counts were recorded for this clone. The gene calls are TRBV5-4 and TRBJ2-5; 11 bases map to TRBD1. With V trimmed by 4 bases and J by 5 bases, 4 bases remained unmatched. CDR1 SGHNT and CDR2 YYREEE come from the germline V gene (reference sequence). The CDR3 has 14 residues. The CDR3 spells CASSRDRGWETQYF. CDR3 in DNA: TGTGCCAGCAGCAGGGACAGGGGGTGGGAGACCCAGTACTTC.

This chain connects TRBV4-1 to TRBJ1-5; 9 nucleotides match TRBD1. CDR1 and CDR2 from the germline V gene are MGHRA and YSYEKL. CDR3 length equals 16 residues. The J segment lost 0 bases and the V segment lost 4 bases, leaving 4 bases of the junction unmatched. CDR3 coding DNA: TGCGCCAGCAGCCGAACAGGGGGCGATAGCAATCAGCCCCAGCATTTT. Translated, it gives CASSRTGGDSNQPQHF.

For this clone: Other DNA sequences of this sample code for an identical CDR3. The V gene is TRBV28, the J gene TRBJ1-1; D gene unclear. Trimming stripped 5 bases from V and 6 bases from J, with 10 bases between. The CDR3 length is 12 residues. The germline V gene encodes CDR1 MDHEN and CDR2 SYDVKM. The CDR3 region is CASSLRRAEAFF. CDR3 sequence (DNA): TGTGCCAGCAGTCTCAGGAGGGCTGAAGCTTTCTTT.

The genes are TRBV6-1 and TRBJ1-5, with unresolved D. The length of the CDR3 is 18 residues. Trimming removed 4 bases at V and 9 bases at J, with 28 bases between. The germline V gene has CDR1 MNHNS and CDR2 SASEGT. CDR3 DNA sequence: TGTGCCAGCAGTGTAAATTTGAGTGGAGGAGAGCCGACGAGGCCCCAGCATTTT. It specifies CASSVNLSGGEPTRPQHF.

CDR3 nucleotides: TGTGCCAGCAGCTCAGACAGCGGGCCAGGGAACATTCAGTACTTC. It codes for CASSSDSGPGNIQYF. The gene calls are TRBV7-7 and TRBJ2-4; D is possibly TRBD2 (6 bases). Trimming cost V 4 bases and J 7 bases, with 17 bases left between them. The CDR3 contains 15 residues. Germline assignment: CDR1 SSHAT and CDR2 FNYEAQ (reference sequence).

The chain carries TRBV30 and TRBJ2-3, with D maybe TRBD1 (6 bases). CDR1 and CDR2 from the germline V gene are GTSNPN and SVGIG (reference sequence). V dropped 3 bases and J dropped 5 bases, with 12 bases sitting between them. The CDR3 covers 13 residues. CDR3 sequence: CAWRTGRGDTQYF. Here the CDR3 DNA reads TGTGCCTGGAGGACAGGACGGGGAGATACGCAGTATTTT. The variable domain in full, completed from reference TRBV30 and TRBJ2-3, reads SQTIHQWPATLVQPVGSPLSLECTVEGTSNPNLYWYRQAAGRGLQLLFYSVGIGQISSEVPQNLSASRPQDRQFILSSKKLLLSDSGFYLCAWRTGRGDTQYFGPGTRLTVL.

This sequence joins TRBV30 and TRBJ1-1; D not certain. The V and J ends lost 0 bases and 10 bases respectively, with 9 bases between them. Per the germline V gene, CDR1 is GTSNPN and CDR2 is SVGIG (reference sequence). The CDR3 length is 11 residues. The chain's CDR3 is CAWSVGDGAFF. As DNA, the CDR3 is TGTGCCTGGAGTGTAGGAGATGGAGCTTTCTTT.

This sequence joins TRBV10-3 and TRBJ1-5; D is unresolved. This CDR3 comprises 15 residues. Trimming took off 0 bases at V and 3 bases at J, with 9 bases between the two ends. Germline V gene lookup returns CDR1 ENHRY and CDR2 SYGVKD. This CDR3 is CAISESPGSNQPQHF. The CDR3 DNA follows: TGTGCCATCAGTGAGTCGCCAGGATCCAATCAGCCCCAGCATTTT.

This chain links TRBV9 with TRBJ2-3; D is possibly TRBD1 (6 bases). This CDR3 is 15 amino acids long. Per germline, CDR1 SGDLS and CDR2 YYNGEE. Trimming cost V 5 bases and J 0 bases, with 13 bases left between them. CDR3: CASRGAVTSTDTQYF. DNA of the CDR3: TGTGCCAGCAGGGGGGCGGTGACTAGCACAGATACGCAGTATTTT.